Listed below are T cell receptor beta chains from one sample, sequenced in a study of cytomegalovirus exposure and HLA in healthy donors. Profiled with immunoSEQ multiplex PCR; TCRdb holds only in-frame clones, not every one. The sample comprises about 170,000 clones, about 82% of which are singletons, and 0.7% to 0.85% rests with the top ten. The sample consisted of PBMCs. These receptor sequences come from a female donor in good health and CMV-seronegative. Both conserved end residues are part of each CDR3. A D gene is named only where the DNA matches it firmly. The listing skips clone size in some rows; elsewhere it reads once, few, many or a size class.

cdr3_length clone_size j_call v_call d_call cdr3_nt cdr3_aa
17 - TRBJ2-1 TRBV4-2 TRBD2 TGTGCCAGCAGCCCCAACCTGGGCGGGAGCGGGAACAATGAGCAGTTCTTC CASSPNLGGSGNNEQFF
15 - TRBJ1-5 TRBV19 - TGTGCCAGTAGTATTCGCAGGGGAAAGAATCAGCCCCAGCATTTT CASSIRRGKNQPQHF
15 - TRBJ2-2 TRBV9 - TGTGCCAGCAGCCCCCACGAGGTCGCCACCGGGGAGCTGTTTTTT CASSPHEVATGELFF
15 - TRBJ1-4 TRBV4-2 - TGTGCCAGCAGCCAAGATGGGGGCGCTAATGAAAAACTGTTTTTT CASSQDGGANEKLFF
17 few TRBJ2-6 TRBV6-4 - TGTGCCAGCAGTGACTCGACTAGGTCGAGTGGGGCCAACGGCCTGACTTTC CASSDSTRSSGANGLTF
11 - TRBJ2-7 TRBV28 - TGTGCCAGCTCTAGCAGTTACGAGCAGTACTTC CASSSSYEQYF
19 - TRBJ1-2 TRBV4-3 TRBD1 TGCGCCAGCAGCCATCCTCCAGGGACCGGGACAGGGGCTCCCTATGGCTACACCTTC CASSHPPGTGTGAPYGYTF
17 - TRBJ2-6 TRBV28 TRBD1 TGTGCCAGCAGTTTGCAGACAGGGGGCGATGGGGCCAACGTCCTGACTTTC CASSLQTGGDGANVLTF
14 - TRBJ2-4 TRBV5-1 - TGCGCCAGCAGCTTGGGGGGCGCGGAAAACAGTCAGTACTTC CASSLGGAENSQYF
13 - TRBJ2-6 TRBV18 - TGTGCCAGCTCACCAGGTGGGGCCAACGGCCTGACTTTC CASSPGGANGLTF
15 - TRBJ1-5 TRBV5-1 TRBD1 TGCGCCAGCAGCTTGGGACAGGGAGGCAATCAGCCCCAGCATTTT CASSLGQGGNQPQHF
16 - TRBJ1-1 TRBV28 - TGTGCCAGCAGTTTAGGCTCAAGGCAGGGCTTAAAGGAAGCTTTCTTT CASSLGSRQGLKEAFF
15 few TRBJ1-2 TRBV5-1 - TGCGCCAGCAGCTTGGGTTCGATGGGGGGCTATGGCTACACCTTC CASSLGSMGGYGYTF